This entry lists 14 T cell receptor beta chains sequenced from one sample in a study of blood T cell repertoires in COVID-19. Generated by immunoSEQ multiplex PCR, the TCRdb table keeps only in-frame clones and is missing some. This sample carries 250,000 to 350,000 clones, approximately 86% of them seen once, and the ten largest clones take around 2.1%. The sequencing input was peripheral blood. Receptor source: a woman in her 30s who had recovered from COVID-19.

This rearrangement joins TRBV6-5 to TRBJ2-3, with TRBD2 matching 11 bases. V dropped 4 bases and J dropped 0; count of bases not matched to a gene: 3. In germline, CDR1 is MNHEY, CDR2 SVGAGI. The CDR3 has 16 amino acids. The CDR3 region is CASSFLAGGSTDTQYF. The CDR3 DNA reads as TGTGCCAGCAGTTTCTTAGCGGGGGGGAGCACAGATACGCAGTATTTT.

The V and J genes are TRBV27 and TRBJ1-4; tentatively, D is TRBD1 (5 bases). This CDR3 is built from 13 residues. Germline-derived CDR1 and CDR2 are MNHEY and SMNVEV (reference sequence). V was trimmed by 5 bases and J by 8 bases, leaving 12 bases between them. The DNA for the CDR3 is TGTGCCAGCAGTGCACAGGTGGGAGAAAAACTGTTTTTT. Residues: CASSAQVGEKLFF.

The chain carries TRBV28 and TRBJ2-7; D might be TRBD1 (6 bases). The CDR3 is made up of 14 amino acids. CDR1 is MDHEN, CDR2 SYDVKM, per germline. Trimming took off 4 bases at V and 2 bases at J, with 12 bases between the two ends. The CDR3 DNA reads TGTGCCAGCAGTTCCCACAGGGTGGCCTACGAGCAGTACTTC. It is translated as CASSSHRVAYEQYF.

V is TRBV3-1 (or the pseudogene TRBV3-2) and J is TRBJ2-1; 7 nucleotides match TRBD2. CDR1 is LGHDT, CDR2 YNNKEL, per germline (reference sequence). V dropped 1 base and J dropped 12; count of bases not matched to a gene: 9. The CDR3 has 14 amino acids. The DNA of the CDR3 is TGTGCCAGCAGCCAAGGGTTATGGGGGGGACCGCAGTTCTTC. Protein product: CASSQGLWGGPQFF.

The chain has TRBV7-9 and TRBJ2-3; no clear D. Germline values: CDR1 SEHNR, CDR2 FQNEAQ (reference sequence). V dropped 5 bases and J dropped 5 bases, with 20 bases sitting between them. The CDR3 covers 16 residues. The DNA of the CDR3 is TGTGCCAGCAGCCCCTGGCGAGGAGAAGAAGGAGATACGCAGTATTTT. It translates to CASSPWRGEEGDTQYF.

The chain combines TRBV3-1 (or the pseudogene TRBV3-2) with TRBJ2-3; TRBD2 is a possible D gene (5 bases). The CDR3 length is 16 residues. CDR1 is LGHDT and CDR2 is YNNKEL in the germline V gene (reference sequence). Trimming pared 3 bases from V and 6 bases from J, leaving 19 bases between. The CDR3 sequence: CASSQNAWSGPDTQYF. CDR3 in DNA: TGTGCCAGCAGCCAGAACGCCTGGAGCGGTCCGGATACGCAGTATTTT.

The rearrangement links TRBV4-3 to TRBJ1-5, with D tentatively TRBD1 (5 bases). Per the germline V gene, CDR1 is LGHNA and CDR2 is YSLEER. This CDR3 has 13 residues. Trimming stripped 3 bases from V and 2 bases from J, with 5 bases between. The CDR3 loop is CASSQGRNQPQHF. Written as DNA, the CDR3 is TGCGCCAGCAGCCAGGGGCGCAATCAGCCCCAGCATTTT.

This sequence joins TRBV27 and TRBJ1-1, with a possible D match to TRBD1 (6 bases). This CDR3 is 15 amino acids long. The V end lost 6 bases, the J end lost 5 bases, and 19 bases lay between the germline ends. Germline loops: CDR1 MNHEY, CDR2 SMNVEV (reference sequence). The DNA of the CDR3 is TGTGCCAGCAGCCTCTACAGGGTTGGAGAAACTGAAGCTTTCTTT. Protein sequence: CASSLYRVGETEAFF.

The rearrangement links TRBV5-5 to TRBJ2-5; 7 bases map to TRBD2. Germline CDR1 and CDR2: SGHKS and YYEKEE (reference sequence). This CDR3 has 16 amino acids. V was clipped by 1 base and J by 3 bases; unmatched bases: 9. In DNA, the CDR3 is TGTGCCAGCAGCTTGAGTTTGTTACTAGCGAAAGAGACCCAGTACTTC. It specifies CASSLSLLLAKETQYF. Using reference TRBV5-5 and TRBJ2-5 for the parts outside the CDR3, the full variable domain is DAGVTQSPTHLIKTRGQQVTLRCSPISGHKSVSWYQQVLGQGPQFIFQYYEKEERGRGNFPDRFSARQFPNYSSELNVNALLLGDSALYLCASSLSLLLAKETQYFGPGTRLLVL.

This clone has a count of ten or more. The chain uses TRBV29-1 and TRBJ1-2; 7 bases match TRBD1. The V segment lost 2 bases and the J segment 6 bases; nucleotides outside the gene matches: 6. Germline lookup yields CDR1 SQVTM and CDR2 ANQGSEA. The CDR3 is 13 amino acids. The CDR3 DNA reads as TGCAGCGTTGAACAGTCAGGGGGGAATGGCTACACCTTC. Protein product: CSVEQSGGNGYTF.

The chain has TRBV19 and TRBJ2-1; TRBD2 matches 7 bases. CDR3 length: 14 amino acids. Per germline, CDR1 LNHDA and CDR2 SQIVND (reference sequence). Losses at the gene ends were 9 bases for V and 0 bases for J; bases not matched to a gene: 5. The CDR3 region has the DNA TGTGCCAGCTGGGGAGGGAGCTCCTACAATGAGCAGTTCTTC. Protein: CASWGGSSYNEQFF.

The rearrangement links TRBV6-5 to TRBJ2-5; no firm D call. Germline V gene sequence: CDR1 MNHEY, CDR2 SVGAGI. Trimming removed 7 bases from V and 0 bases from J, with 6 bases in between. The CDR3 runs to 12 residues. This CDR3 reads CASTRYQETQYF. DNA for the CDR3: TGTGCCAGCACCAGGTACCAAGAGACCCAGTACTTC.

The CDR3 sequence is CASSRGTGEEKGYTF. CDR3 sequence (DNA): TGTGCCAGCAGCCGAGGGACAGGGGAGGAGAAAGGCTACACCTTC. The chain has TRBV14 and TRBJ1-2; 10 nucleotides line up with TRBD1. Trimming took 4 bases from V and 8 from J; bases not matched to a gene: 10. Germline CDR1 reads SGHDN; CDR2 reads FVKESK. CDR3 length equals 15 residues.

The chain couples TRBV9 to TRBJ1-4; TRBD1 aligns across 8 bases. This CDR3 spans 16 amino acids. CDR1 is SGDLS and CDR2 is YYNGEE in the germline V gene. J lost 8 bases, V lost 3 bases, and 12 bases had no gene match. CDR3: CASSADLQGEEEKLFF. The CDR3 nucleotides are TGTGCCAGCAGCGCCGACCTACAGGGGGAGGAAGAAAAACTGTTTTTT.